This record concerns one TCR beta chain sequence. Its antigen is not yet known. No base-level quality is on record; no much larger clone is a single base apart. Whole blood was collected in K2EDTA tubes by collaborating institutions according to the institutions' own protocols. Collaborator samples were shipped for TCRbeta analysis as frozen whole blood, isolated PBMCs, or DNA extracted from either sample type. These data come from a study of blood T cell repertoires in COVID-19 (TCRdb year 2020). In terms of the full investigation: The collaborator samples originated in the United States, Italy and Spain and spanned the acute and convalescent phases of COVID-19. The material from the prospective study consisted of cDNA or gDNA derived from T cells, B-cell-depleted T cells, or PBMCs. The dataset comprised deeply sampled blood TCRbeta repertoires from subjects exposed to, actively infected with, or recovered from COVID-19. A freely available public database, intended as a resource for researchers studying the immune response to SARS-CoV-2, is where the repertoires were released. The samples were drawn from the first 160 participants of the ongoing ImmuneRACE study and from about 1,200 subjects provided by 6 global collaborators. The sample metadata nearly always contained a de-identified subject ID, COVID-19 status, age in years and sex. Where available, HLA class I and class II types were obtained from metadata supplied by the sample provider rather than from assay-based typing. Broad study findings and their caveats: Clinical and demographic metadata were provided uncurated, with the amount varying by source and participant.

CDR3 length: 17 amino acids, cysteine to phenylalanine. Only CDR3 DNA is held: 51 bases, read in frame from base 1. Looking up the germline V gene (reference sequence) yields CDR1 LNHDA and CDR2 SQIVND. For this chain, trimming is 4 bases at the V end and 4 bases at the J end, and the number of junction bases without a gene match is 8. TCRbeta CDR3 regions were amplified from genomic DNA by means of the immunoSEQ Assay, a bias-controlled multiplex PCR. In the paper's pipeline: The number of nucleated cells in each sample was estimated by amplification of reference gene primers within the assay. To quantify the absolute abundance of each unique TCRbeta CDR3 rearrangement, sequence reads were collapsed and filtered. For each sample, productive Simpson clonality was calculated as the square root of Simpson's diversity index across productive rearrangements. In its TCRdb copy, this immuneACCESS table keeps in-frame sequences only and misses some clones. Where compared with another copy, unresolved V genes explain less than half of these, and the others have no known cause. V and J calls plus clone size are reproduced from that table; the DNA served to infer D and trimming. In this sample the table shows 200,000 to 300,000 clones, 84% of which occur a single time. 8.6% of the sample rests with the top ten.

The sequence was obtained from a human donor in a cohort sampled during active COVID-19. Source material: peripheral blood. The chain is made from TRBV19 and TRBJ2-1; 12 central bases correspond to TRBD1. The CDR3 in this case is CASSTRGQGARYNEQFF. The DNA sequence follows: TGTGCCAGTAGTACCCGGGGACAGGGGGCGAGGTACAATGAGCAGTTCTTC. The CDR3, completed at both ends by the reference TRBV19 and TRBJ2-1 genes, gives the full variable domain DGGITQSPKYLFRKEGQNVTLSCEQNLNHDAMYWYRQDPGQGLRLIYYSQIVNDFQKGDIAEGYSVSREKKESFPLTVTSAQKNPTAFYLCASSTRGQGARYNEQFFGPGTRLTVL.